This T cell receptor beta chain appears in the sequencing data of a study of cytomegalovirus exposure and HLA in healthy donors (TCRdb year 2017). About the investigation overall: An earlier analysis of approximately 640 of the donors reported more than 250 Gb of sequence data and around 110 million unique TCR beta sequences from 190 million or so T cells. In an earlier analysis of 550 to 700 of the donors, high-throughput TCR beta sequencing was used to judge whether each TCR beta V gene segment behaved as functional or pseudogenic. Approximately 310 gigabases of sequencing data and 70 million to 100 million unique TCR sequences were included in an early release covering over 600 HLA-typed donors. Typing coverage differed by locus: A, B, C, DRB1 and DQB1 were typed in roughly 629-630 donors, DQA1 in 522, DPA1 in nearly 610, and DPB1 in just under 490. Five DR-DQ haplotypes were handled as single units for association and clustering because linkage in the cohort was strong. The later analysis used no new phenotypic data to find candidate immune exposures, relying instead on TCR beta sequences and their occurrence across donors. A later genetic analysis used genome-wide SNP genotypes for about 65% of the roughly 700 donors, treating that subset as a discovery cohort. The study aimed to test whether cataloging public T cell receptors could reveal signatures of past pathogen exposure. Class I and class II HLA loci were covered by the typing at four-digit resolution. In a later analysis, previously published TCR beta repertoires from 550 to 700 donors were re-analyzed and high-resolution HLA genotyping was added so that TCR occurrence patterns could be studied. The T cell repertoires of 666 subjects were profiled by immunosequencing and related to cytomegalovirus serostatus. Every repertoire in the discovery cohort had been generated on one and the same sequencing platform. Donor age, sex, ethnicity and CMV serostatus were collected together with the repertoire data. High-throughput TCR immunosequencing, statistical association of individual TCRs with disease status, and machine learning were combined to predict cytomegalovirus infection status. On average, roughly 200,000 unique TCR beta nucleotide sequences were sequenced per donor among 398 genotyped donors of the cohort, with roughly a sixth of those sequences being non-productive. The genetic ancestry cluster associated with self-reported Caucasian donors included about four fifths of the 398 genotyped donors. A separate validation cohort of 100 to 150 different subjects was used in addition to the roughly 700-subject first cohort.

A remark on this clone: It lacks a known antigen. No base quality information exists; no much larger clone differs at one position.

V and J are trimmed by 6 bases and 6 bases, and the gene matches miss 14 bases of the junction. The CDR3 has 15 amino acids, counting the end cysteine and phenylalanine. Only CDR3 DNA is held: 45 bases, read in frame from base 1. CDR1 and CDR2 are drawn from the germline V gene: ENHRY, SYGVKD. Study-wide conclusions, independent of this receptor: The only immune exposure information available for the cohort was CMV serostatus. The sequencing pipeline was judged likely to have produced a cluster of highly shared sequence variants as a technical artifact. The authors suggested that the approach could potentially be extended to other disease states and immunological phenotypes. In a later analysis, most CMV-associated TCR beta chains were found to appear HLA-restricted, with HLA associations seemingly driven largely by CMV exposure. A further reported finding was that TCR beta sequences accurately predicted the HLA-A and HLA-B alleles for most subjects in the first cohort. In an earlier analysis of fewer than 750 of the donors, most TCR beta V segments were observed in productive rearrangements about 90% or about 30% of the time, broadly matching IMGT annotations. At a false discovery rate of 0.05, a later analysis linked roughly 17,000 TCR beta sequences to specific HLA alleles. Presence/absence analyses assumed roughly uniform sequencing depth across donors, an assumption that may not hold. Across donors, most TCR sequences were observed very rarely, whereas some public TCRs were present in many individuals. Because some donors lacked HLA typing at each locus, the association tests relied only on the typed subset. Some IMGT-functional V segments, including TRBV6-2 and TRBV6-3, could not be told apart with the 87-base-pair reads, so those segments were excluded. In a later analysis, HLA-associated TCR beta chains were found to be more clonally expanded and to have lower generation probabilities than equally common non-associated chains. According to a later genetic analysis, donors in an Asian-associated ancestry cluster had fewer N-insertions in productive TCRs than the approximately 710-donor mean. In vitro tests confirmed that three of the cytomegalovirus-associated TCR beta chains recognize cytomegalovirus antigens. This cohort had only TCR beta chains sequenced, and the lack of alpha or paired-chain data limited which features could be detected. In a later genetic analysis, a missense DCLRE1C variant was associated with V-gene and J-gene trimming of TCR beta chains, and the association was replicated in an independent cohort. Because counts were too low, about 17 rarely observed V segments, including chromosome 9 orphons, were excluded from the earlier analysis of under 650 of the donors. The study gave a list of 150 to 200 TCR beta chains associated with cytomegalovirus. A later analysis reported that several top co-occurrence clusters appeared linked to parvovirus B19, influenza, CMV and Epstein-Barr virus. In both the original and validation cohorts, the classifier was reported to diagnose cytomegalovirus status with high specificity and sensitivity. In a later analysis, TCR association rates were found to vary across HLA loci, with the most associated TCRs seen for DRB1 alleles and the fewest for HLA-C alleles. Strong co-occurrence of HLA alleles, especially DR and DQ, made assigning TCR associations to individual alleles difficult. Correlated functional status among segregating V segments might be attributable to linkage disequilibrium, but an unknown experimental factor could not be ruled out.

Receptor amplification or capture employed the immunoSEQ multiplex PCR assay. A mixture of 60 forward primers for TCR Vbeta segments and 13 reverse primers for TCR Jbeta segments was used in the multiplex PCR. A multiplex PCR assay on genomic DNA amplified the CDR3 region of rearranged TCR beta genes. On the Illumina HiSeq System, the amplified TCR beta libraries were sequenced as 87-base-pair reads. In the source study's methods: A later analysis counted about 80 million unique TCR beta chains across the approximately 700 repertoires, and 10 million to 12 million of these chains were shared by at least two donors. Raw reads were error-corrected and collapsed into unique sequences by a nearest-neighbor algorithm in which closely related sequences were merged to remove PCR and sequencing errors. CDR3 sequences were aligned to IMGT reference sequences to assign V, D and J gene segments. Each retained sequence needed at least a six-nucleotide match to both a V gene segment and a J gene segment. A rearrangement was called productive if the CDR3 had no stop codons and remained in frame with V and J, and every other rearrangement was called non-productive. Following IMGT convention, CDR3 was defined as the stretch from the second conserved V-encoded cysteine to the conserved J-encoded phenylalanine. Sequences without an unambiguous match to a single V gene segment were excluded from the earlier analysis of 450 to 750 of the donors. An earlier analysis of several hundred of the donors called V segments functional above 56.7% productive rearrangements and segregating when the between-donor standard deviation exceeded 5%. A statistical classification framework was built to diagnose cytomegalovirus status from the catalog of TCR beta chain sequences. V and J gene assignment, in a later analysis, came from comparing TCR nucleotide sequences with IMGT/GENE-DB human TR gene sequences. Using the TCRdist pipeline, a later analysis assigned CDR3 sequences along with most-parsimonious VDJ recombination scenarios. A later analysis defined each TCR beta chain by its CDR3 amino acid sequence plus V-gene family, and excluded reads lacking a unique V-gene family. As a way to deal with suspected cross-contamination and a sequencing artifact, a later analysis dropped 640 or so nucleotide sequences that were highly shared and had low generation probability. For each public chain, a later analysis derived a clonal expansion index from normalized ranks of inferred template counts within each repertoire. A later analysis computed generation probabilities with a VDJ recombination model fitted to out-of-frame rearrangements, and checked the results against IGoR. In a later analysis, TCR-TCR, TCR-HLA and TCR-CMV co-occurrence was scored with hypergeometric tests, and a repertoire-size bias correction was applied to TCR pairs. False discovery rates were estimated in a later analysis by permuting HLA or CMV assignments 20 times. In a later analysis, co-occurring TCRs were grouped using DBSCAN, and TCRdist sequence similarity was added for clustering within HLA-allele-positive subsets. Co-occurrence clustering excluded repertoires with fewer than 30,000 or more than 120,000 public chains, plus five with anomalous nucleotide sharing. TCRdb re-hosts the immuneACCESS table, in-frame sequences only. Its copies lack some clones; in the studies checked, an unresolved V gene accounts for under half of them, and the cause for the rest is not known. That table supplies the V and J calls and clone size; D and trimming were determined from the DNA. The sample contains roughly 100,000 clones, 75% of them found a single time. The ten top clones hold around 2.8% of the sample.

The cohort was made up of 666 healthy bone marrow donors. At the time of sampling, all cohort members were nominally healthy, though unrecorded immune exposures were likely present. The donor tested CMV seropositive and was one of the 289 seropositive cohort members. A peripheral blood sample was provided by each donor, and peripheral blood mononuclear cells were used for TCR beta sequencing. Genomic DNA was extracted from the blood cell samples with the Qiagen DNeasy Blood Extraction Kit. Sequenced material: PBMCs. The source is a male donor in good health and CMV-seropositive. Recombination joined TRBV10-3 with TRBJ2-7, and TRBD2 aligns with 7 junction nucleotides. The sequenced DNA: TGTGCCATCAGGGGGCGGGAGTGGATCCAAGGCGAGCAGTACTTC. Translation gives CAIRGREWIQGEQYF.